The rows below give T cell receptor beta chains drawn from one sample of a study of cytomegalovirus exposure and HLA in healthy donors. Only in-frame clones appear in the TCRdb table, and some are missing; sequencing was by immunoSEQ multiplex PCR. The sample records roughly 180,000 clones, approximately 80% being singletons. The sequenced sample consisted of PBMCs. Source of these receptors: a man between 18 and 35 years old in good health and CMV-seronegative. CDR3s include the opening cysteine and the closing phenylalanine or tryptophan. Fields, in order: V gene, J gene, CDR3 protein.

v_gene: TRBV9; j_gene: TRBJ2-1; CDR3aa: CASSVSGGEYNEQFF
v_gene: TRBV5-6; j_gene: TRBJ2-7; CDR3aa: CASSFGQGLSYEQYF
v_gene: TRBV6-1; j_gene: TRBJ1-4; CDR3aa: CASSEDYEKLFF
v_gene: TRBV7-3; j_gene: TRBJ2-1; CDR3aa: CASSPGTGGYNEQFF
v_gene: TRBV29-1; j_gene: TRBJ2-7; CDR3aa: CSVTGGEEGYEQYF
v_gene: TRBV30; j_gene: TRBJ2-7; CDR3aa: CAWSVLGGEQYF
v_gene: TRBV10-3; j_gene: TRBJ2-1; CDR3aa: CAISVLTGGSYNEQFF
v_gene: TRBV5-1; j_gene: TRBJ1-3; CDR3aa: CASSWTGTAGNTIYF
v_gene: TRBV7-8; j_gene: TRBJ2-4; CDR3aa: CASSLVDQGSIQYF
v_gene: TRBV29-1; j_gene: TRBJ2-7; CDR3aa: CSARAGLAGVYEQYF
v_gene: TRBV6-1; j_gene: TRBJ2-3; CDR3aa: CASSEDQAGLDTQYF
v_gene: TRBV5-1; j_gene: TRBJ2-3; CDR3aa: CASSRTSGLNTQYF
v_gene: TRBV6-5; j_gene: TRBJ1-1; CDR3aa: CASLLVPGQGEAFF
v_gene: TRBV19; j_gene: TRBJ2-1; CDR3aa: CATRQGLAGVQFF
v_gene: TRBV9; j_gene: TRBJ2-2; CDR3aa: CASSISGTHRDGELFF
v_gene: TRBV7-6; j_gene: TRBJ2-5; CDR3aa: CASSLRSKETQYF
v_gene: TRBV9; j_gene: TRBJ1-3; CDR3aa: CASSASGVGGNTIYF
v_gene: TRBV19; j_gene: TRBJ2-1; CDR3aa: CASRSRGSYNEQFF
v_gene: TRBV4-1; j_gene: TRBJ1-5; CDR3aa: CASSRTGAGGNQPQHF
v_gene: TRBV6-4; j_gene: TRBJ2-2; CDR3aa: CASGSGGVTGELFF
v_gene: TRBV4-1; j_gene: .; CDR3aa: CASSLARDYEQYF
v_gene: TRBV7-9; j_gene: TRBJ2-2; CDR3aa: CASSLRQGESGELFF
v_gene: TRBV4-1; j_gene: TRBJ2-2; CDR3aa: CASSQVTAGGPGGELFF
v_gene: TRBV27; j_gene: TRBJ2-3; CDR3aa: CASSFGGRGHTDTQYF